The T cell receptor (beta chain) described here comes from a study of T cell responses to AZD1222 COVID-19 vaccine (dated by TCRdb to 2020 to 2022). In terms of the full investigation: AZD1222 recipients with second doses at about 4 weeks or about 12 weeks were pooled, because spike-specific TCR depth and breadth did not differ between schedules. Enrollment into the trials was organized by age into subgroups of 18-55, 56-69 and 70-plus years, and those subgroups contained roughly 150, 30 and 60 TCR-sequenced participants, respectively. A total of about 250 trial participants underwent TCR sequencing, of whom 207 had received two doses of AZD1222 and 26 had received two doses of the MenACWY control vaccine.

Overall study results and their limits: Participants were mostly white British and included more females than males, and it was suggested by the authors that clonal diversity may have been underestimated. The vaccine-associated CD4 TCRs covered the entire spike protein, and the dominant responses fell in regions 160-218 and 743-854. Because no day 14 peak-response samples were available, repertoires were characterized only after the peak T cell response. In the small 56-69-year group, the increase in depth fell short of significance, most likely because of low power. Conclusions about previously exposed vaccinees are limited, since just six AZD1222 recipients were seropositive for SARS-CoV-2 at baseline. Reportedly, close to half of the unique spike-specific TCRs recognized epitopes lying outside the regions that are mutated in the B.1.351 and B.1.1.7 variants. After two AZD1222 doses, spike-specific TCR breadth and depth were significantly higher than at day 0 and than in MenACWY recipients.

Notes on this clone: Its target antigen remains unknown. No qualities accompany the bases; no much larger clone lies one base away.

The CDR3 regions of human TCRbeta chains were analyzed by immunosequencing. On the authors' methods: TCRs in the repertoires were compared against a reference library of SARS-CoV-2-specific TCRs that had been generated with the MIRA antigen-specificity platform. Breadth was defined as the fraction of unique TCRs that were SARS-CoV-2-associated. Depth was defined as the fraction of total T cells that were SARS-CoV-2-associated. Using the MIRA data, each spike-specific TCR was assigned both to the spike region to which the TCR was reactive and to a CD4 or CD8 class. Log10-transformed breadth and depth values were compared by one-way ANOVA with Sidak's multiple comparisons tests. In TCRdb, the immuneACCESS table is reduced to in-frame sequences with V and J assigned. These tables do not hold every clone; where another copy was compared, an unresolved V gene accounts for under half, and the others remain unexplained. V and J calls and clone size are copied from that table; D and trimming were computed from the DNA. In all, the sample holds 95,000 to 150,000 clones, and over 75% of those were seen once. Roughly a tenth of the sample is taken by the ten largest.

This sample's time point label indicates: baseline before first vaccination. Vaccinee samples came from UK trials COV001 and COV002, including a single-blind randomized controlled phase 2/3 trial of AZD1222 (ChAdOx1 nCoV-19) in healthy adults. For TCRbeta chain sequencing, PBMC samples were collected from trial participants at day 0 and at day 28 after the second dose. From cysteine to phenylalanine, the CDR3 is 20 amino acids long. The DNA shown is the 60-base CDR3, in frame from base 1. CDR1 is given as SGHTA and CDR2 as FQGNSA, both from the germline V gene. V is trimmed back by 0 bases and J by 1 base, and the junction contains 15 bases that no gene match accounts for.

This material consisted of peripheral blood, taken on day 0 of AZD1222 vaccination. The TCR originated in an adult in good health. Recombination linked TRBV7-2 to TRBJ2-7, with 10 bases in between that match TRBD2. The nucleotide sequence reads TGTGCCAGCAGCTTAGCGTCTTCGTGGACTAGCGGACCGCGATCCTACGAGCAGTACTTC. Its protein product is CASSLASSWTSGPRSYEQYF. The full variable domain, completed from the reference TRBV7-2 and TRBJ2-7 proteins outside the CDR3, reads GAGVSQSPSNKVTEKGKDVELRCDPISGHTALYWYRQSLGQGLEFLIYFQGNSAPDKSGLPSDRFSAERTGGSVSTLTIQRTQQEDSAVYLCASSLASSWTSGPRSYEQYFGPGTRLTVT.